In its sample, the clone carrying this T cell receptor (beta chain) was seen once. Its antigen is undetermined. The data belong to a study of T cell responses to AZD1222 COVID-19 vaccine. Study results and caveats: Baseline testing showed seropositivity in only five or six AZD1222 recipients.

TCRdb's copy holds only in-frame clones and misses some; the assay was immunoSEQ multiplex PCR. The data contain roughly 75,000 clones, roughly 84% of them singletons. The CDR3 spans 14 residues. V lost 6 bases and J lost 0, with 11 bases in between. Germline V lookup: CDR1 MDHEN, CDR2 SYDVKM. Sequencing used peripheral blood, obtained on day 0 of AZD1222 vaccination. The receptor comes from an adult in good health. The chain joins TRBV28 to TRBJ1-1, with D perhaps matching TRBD1 (6 bases). The CDR3 DNA follows: TGTGCCAGCAGAAAAGGGGGTGTGAACACTGAAGCTTTCTTT. Amino acids: CASRKGGVNTEAFF.